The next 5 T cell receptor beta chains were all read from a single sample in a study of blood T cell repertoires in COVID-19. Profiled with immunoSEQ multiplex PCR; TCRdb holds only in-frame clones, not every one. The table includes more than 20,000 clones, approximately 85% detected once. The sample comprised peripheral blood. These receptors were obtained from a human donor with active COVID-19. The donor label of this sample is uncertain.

The CDR3 spells CASGSGGVDEQFF. Here the CDR3 DNA reads TGTGCCAGCGGTAGCGGGGGGGTGGATGAGCAGTTCTTC. J is TRBJ2-1 and V is TRBV3-1 (or the pseudogene TRBV3-2); the match to TRBD2 covers 11 bases. The V segment lost 8 bases and the J segment 8 bases; nucleotides outside the gene matches: 5. There are 13 residues in the CDR3. Germline V gene data show CDR1 as LGHDT and CDR2 as YNNKEL (reference sequence).

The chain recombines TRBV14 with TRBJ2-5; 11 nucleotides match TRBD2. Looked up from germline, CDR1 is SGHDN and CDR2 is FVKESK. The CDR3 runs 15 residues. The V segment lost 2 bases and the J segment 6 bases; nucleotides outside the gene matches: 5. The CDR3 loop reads CASSQLTSGGKTQYF. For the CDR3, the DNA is TGTGCCAGCAGCCAATTAACTAGCGGGGGAAAGACCCAGTACTTC.

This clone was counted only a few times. CDR3 in amino acids: CASSPGGTDGSPLHF. CDR3 coding DNA: TGTGCCAGCAGCCCAGGGGGGACAGATGGCTCACCCCTCCACTTT. The gene calls are TRBV7-9 and TRBJ1-6, with TRBD1 matching over 7 bases. This CDR3 comprises 15 residues. Germline assignment: CDR1 SEHNR and CDR2 FQNEAQ (reference sequence). Germline trimming cut 5 bases from V and 10 bases from J; bases unmatched to any gene: 11.

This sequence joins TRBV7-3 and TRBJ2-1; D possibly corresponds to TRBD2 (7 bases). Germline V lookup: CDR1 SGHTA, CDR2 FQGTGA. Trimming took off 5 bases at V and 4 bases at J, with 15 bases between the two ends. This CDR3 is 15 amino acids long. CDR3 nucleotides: TGTGCCAGCAGCGCAGGACTAGGGACATACAATGAGCAGTTCTTC. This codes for CASSAGLGTYNEQFF.

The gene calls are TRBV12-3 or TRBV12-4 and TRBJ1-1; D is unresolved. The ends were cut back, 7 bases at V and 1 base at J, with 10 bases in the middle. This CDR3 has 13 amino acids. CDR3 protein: CASTPGRNTEAFF. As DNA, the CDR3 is TGTGCCAGCACCCCGGGGAGGAACACTGAAGCTTTCTTT.